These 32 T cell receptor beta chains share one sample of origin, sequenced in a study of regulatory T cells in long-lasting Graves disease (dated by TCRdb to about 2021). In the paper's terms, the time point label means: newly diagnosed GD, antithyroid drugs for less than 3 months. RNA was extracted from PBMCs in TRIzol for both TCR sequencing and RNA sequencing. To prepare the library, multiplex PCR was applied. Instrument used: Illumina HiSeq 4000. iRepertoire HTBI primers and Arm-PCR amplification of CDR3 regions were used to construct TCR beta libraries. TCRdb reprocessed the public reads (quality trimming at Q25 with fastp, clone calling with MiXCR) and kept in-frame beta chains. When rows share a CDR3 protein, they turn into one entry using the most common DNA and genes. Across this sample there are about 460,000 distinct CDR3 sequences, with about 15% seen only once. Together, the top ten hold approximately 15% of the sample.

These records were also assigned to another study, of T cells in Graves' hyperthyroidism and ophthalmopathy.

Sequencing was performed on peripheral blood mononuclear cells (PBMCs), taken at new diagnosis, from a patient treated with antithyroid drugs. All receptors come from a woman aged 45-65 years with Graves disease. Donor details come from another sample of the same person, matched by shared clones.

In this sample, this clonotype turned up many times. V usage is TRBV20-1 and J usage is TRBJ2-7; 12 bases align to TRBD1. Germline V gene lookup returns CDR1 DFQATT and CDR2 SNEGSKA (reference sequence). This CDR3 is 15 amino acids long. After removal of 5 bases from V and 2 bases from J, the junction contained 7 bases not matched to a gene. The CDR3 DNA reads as TGCAGTGCTCCAATCCGGGACAGGGGGCCCTACGAGCAGTACTTC. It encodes CSAPIRDRGPYEQYF.

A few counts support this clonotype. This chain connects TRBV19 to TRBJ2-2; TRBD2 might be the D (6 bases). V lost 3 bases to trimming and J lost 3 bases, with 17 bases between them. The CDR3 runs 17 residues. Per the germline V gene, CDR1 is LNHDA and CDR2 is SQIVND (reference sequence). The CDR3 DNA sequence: TGTGCCAGTAGTATGGGGGGACCTCGGTCCCACACCGGGGAGCTGTTTTTT. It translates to CASSMGGPRSHTGELFF.

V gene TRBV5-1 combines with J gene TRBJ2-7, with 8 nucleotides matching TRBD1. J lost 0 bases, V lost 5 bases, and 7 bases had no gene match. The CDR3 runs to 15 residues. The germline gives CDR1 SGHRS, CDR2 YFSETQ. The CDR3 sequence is CASRNRDRSSYEQYF. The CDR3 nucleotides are TGCGCCAGCAGGAACCGGGACAGGAGCTCCTACGAGCAGTACTTC.

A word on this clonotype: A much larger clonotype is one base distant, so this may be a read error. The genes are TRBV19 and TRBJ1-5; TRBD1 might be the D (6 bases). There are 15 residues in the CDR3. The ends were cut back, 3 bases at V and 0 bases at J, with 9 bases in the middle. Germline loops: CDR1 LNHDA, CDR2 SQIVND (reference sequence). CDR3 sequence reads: CASSIQDSSNQPQHF. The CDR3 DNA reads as TGTGCCAGTAGTATCCAGGACAGTAGCAATCAGCCCCAGCATTTT. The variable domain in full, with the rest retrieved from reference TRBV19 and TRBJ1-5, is DGGITQSPKYLFRKEGQNVTLSCEQNLNHDAMYWYRQDPGQGLRLIYYSQIVNDFQKGDIAEGYSVSREKKESFPLTVTSAQKNPTAFYLCASSIQDSSNQPQHFGDGTRLSIL.

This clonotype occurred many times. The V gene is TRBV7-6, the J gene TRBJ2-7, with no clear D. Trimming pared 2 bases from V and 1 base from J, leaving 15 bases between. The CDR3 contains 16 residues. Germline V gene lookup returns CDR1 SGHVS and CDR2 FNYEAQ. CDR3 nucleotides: TGTGCCAGCAGCTTAATTCACGGAGCCCATTCCTACGAGCAGTACTTC. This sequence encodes CASSLIHGAHSYEQYF.

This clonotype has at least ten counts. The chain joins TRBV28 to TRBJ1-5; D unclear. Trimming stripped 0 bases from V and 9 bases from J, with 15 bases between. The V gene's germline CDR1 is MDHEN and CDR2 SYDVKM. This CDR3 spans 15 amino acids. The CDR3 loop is CASSLWDSGSRPQHF. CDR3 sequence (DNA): TGTGCCAGCAGTTTATGGGATTCGGGGTCTCGGCCCCAGCATTTT.

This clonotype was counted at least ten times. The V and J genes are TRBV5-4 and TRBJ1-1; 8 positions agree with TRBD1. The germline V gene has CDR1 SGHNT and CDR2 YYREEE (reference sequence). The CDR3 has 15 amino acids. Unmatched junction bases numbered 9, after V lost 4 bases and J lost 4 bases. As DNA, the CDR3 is TGTGCCAGCAGCGTCAGACCTCAGGGGGCCACTGAAGCTTTCTTT. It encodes CASSVRPQGATEAFF.

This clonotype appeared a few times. CDR3 loop: CAWSQRQAPGANVLTF. In nucleotides, the CDR3 is TGTGCCTGGAGTCAAAGACAGGCCCCTGGGGCCAACGTCCTGACTTTC. J is TRBJ2-6 and V is TRBV30; D perhaps matches TRBD1 (6 bases). This CDR3 has 16 amino acids. Trimming removed 2 bases at V and 2 bases at J, with 13 bases between. The germline V gene has CDR1 GTSNPN and CDR2 SVGIG (reference sequence).

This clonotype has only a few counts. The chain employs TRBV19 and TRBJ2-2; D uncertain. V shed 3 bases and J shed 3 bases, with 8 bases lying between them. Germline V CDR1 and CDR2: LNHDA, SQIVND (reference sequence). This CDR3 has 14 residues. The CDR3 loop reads CASSIRADTGELFF. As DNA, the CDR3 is TGTGCCAGTAGTATTCGGGCGGACACCGGGGAGCTGTTTTTT. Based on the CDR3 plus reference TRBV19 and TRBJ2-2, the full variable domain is DGGITQSPKYLFRKEGQNVTLSCEQNLNHDAMYWYRQDPGQGLRLIYYSQIVNDFQKGDIAEGYSVSREKKESFPLTVTSAQKNPTAFYLCASSIRADTGELFFGEGSRLTVL.

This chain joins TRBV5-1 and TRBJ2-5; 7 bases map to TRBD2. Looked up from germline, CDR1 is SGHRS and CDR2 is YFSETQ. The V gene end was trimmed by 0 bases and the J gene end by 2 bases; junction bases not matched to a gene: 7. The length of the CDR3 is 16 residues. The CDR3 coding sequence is TGCGCCAGCAGCTTGGTTGGTCTAGCGGATCAAGAGACCCAGTACTTC. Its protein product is CASSLVGLADQETQYF.

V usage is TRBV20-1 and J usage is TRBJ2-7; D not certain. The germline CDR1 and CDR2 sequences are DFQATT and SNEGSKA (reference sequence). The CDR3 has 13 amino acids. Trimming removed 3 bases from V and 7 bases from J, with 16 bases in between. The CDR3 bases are TGCAGTGCTAGTCGGCGGCCCGGACGGGAGCAGTACTTC. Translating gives CSASRRPGREQYF.

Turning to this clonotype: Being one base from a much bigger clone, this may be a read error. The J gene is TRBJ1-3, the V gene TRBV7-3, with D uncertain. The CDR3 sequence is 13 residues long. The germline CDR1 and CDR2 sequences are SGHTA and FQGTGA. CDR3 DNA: TGTGCCAGCAGCTTCTCCTCTGGAAACGCCATATATTTT. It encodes CASSFSSGNAIYF.

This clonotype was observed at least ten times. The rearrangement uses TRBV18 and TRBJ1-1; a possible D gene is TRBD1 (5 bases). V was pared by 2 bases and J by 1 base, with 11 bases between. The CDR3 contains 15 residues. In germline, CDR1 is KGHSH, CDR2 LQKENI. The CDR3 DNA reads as TGTGCCAGCTCACCATCGACAGACACGAACACTGAAGCTTTCTTT. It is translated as CASSPSTDTNTEAFF.

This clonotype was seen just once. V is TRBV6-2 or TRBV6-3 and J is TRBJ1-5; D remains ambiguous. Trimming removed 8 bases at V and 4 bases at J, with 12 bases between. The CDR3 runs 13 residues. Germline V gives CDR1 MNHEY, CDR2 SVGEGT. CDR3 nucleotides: TGTGCCAGCCGAACGGACCATAATCAGCCCCAGCATTTT. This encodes CASRTDHNQPQHF.

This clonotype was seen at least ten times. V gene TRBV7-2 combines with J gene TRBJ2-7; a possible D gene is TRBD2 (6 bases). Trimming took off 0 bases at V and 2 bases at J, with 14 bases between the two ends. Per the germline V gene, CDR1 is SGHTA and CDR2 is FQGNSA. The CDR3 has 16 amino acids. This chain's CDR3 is CASSLAAGGTAYEQYF. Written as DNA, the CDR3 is TGTGCCAGCAGCTTAGCGGCCGGCGGGACTGCCTACGAGCAGTACTTC.

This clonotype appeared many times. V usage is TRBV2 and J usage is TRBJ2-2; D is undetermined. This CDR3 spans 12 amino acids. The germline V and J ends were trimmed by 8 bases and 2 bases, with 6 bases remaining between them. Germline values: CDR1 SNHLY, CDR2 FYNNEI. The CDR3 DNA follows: TGTGCCAGCCCAGATAACACCGGGGAGCTGTTTTTT. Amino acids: CASPDNTGELFF.

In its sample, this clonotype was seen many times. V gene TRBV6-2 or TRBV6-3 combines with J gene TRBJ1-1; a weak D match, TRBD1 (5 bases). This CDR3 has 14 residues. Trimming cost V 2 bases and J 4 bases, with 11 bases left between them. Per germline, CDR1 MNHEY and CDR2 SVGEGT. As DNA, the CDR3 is TGTGCCAGCAGTTACCCGTGGGGACCCACTGAAGCTTTCTTT. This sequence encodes CASSYPWGPTEAFF.

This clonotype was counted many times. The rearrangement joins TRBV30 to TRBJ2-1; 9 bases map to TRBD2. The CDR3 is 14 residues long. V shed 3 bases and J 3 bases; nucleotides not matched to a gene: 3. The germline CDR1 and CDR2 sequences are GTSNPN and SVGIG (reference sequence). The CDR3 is CAWRTSGVYNEQFF. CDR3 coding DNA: TGTGCCTGGAGGACTAGCGGCGTCTACAATGAGCAGTTCTTC.

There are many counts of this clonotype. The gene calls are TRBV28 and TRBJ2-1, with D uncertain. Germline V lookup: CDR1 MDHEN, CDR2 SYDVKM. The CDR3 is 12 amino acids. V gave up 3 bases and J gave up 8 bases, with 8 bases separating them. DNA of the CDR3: TGTGCCAGCAGTTTTAACAGCGATGAGCAGTTCTTC. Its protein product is CASSFNSDEQFF.

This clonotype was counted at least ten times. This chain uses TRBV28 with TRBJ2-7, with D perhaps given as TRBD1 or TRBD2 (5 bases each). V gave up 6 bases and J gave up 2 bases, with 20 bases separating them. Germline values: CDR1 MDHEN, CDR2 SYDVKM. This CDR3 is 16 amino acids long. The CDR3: CASSLHFWGRTYEQYF. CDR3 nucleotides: TGTGCCAGCAGCCTTCACTTCTGGGGACGCACCTACGAGCAGTACTTC.

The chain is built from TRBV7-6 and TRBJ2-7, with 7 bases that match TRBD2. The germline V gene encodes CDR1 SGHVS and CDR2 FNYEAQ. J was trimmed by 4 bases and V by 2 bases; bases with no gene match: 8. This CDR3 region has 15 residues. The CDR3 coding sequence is TGTGCCAGCAGCTTATTCAGCGGGACGAGGTACGAGCAGTACTTC. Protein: CASSLFSGTRYEQYF.

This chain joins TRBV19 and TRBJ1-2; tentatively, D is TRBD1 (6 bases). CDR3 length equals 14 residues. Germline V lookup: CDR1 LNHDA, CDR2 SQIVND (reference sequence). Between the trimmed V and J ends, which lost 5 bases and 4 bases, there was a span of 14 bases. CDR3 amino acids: CASSERRGAYGYTF. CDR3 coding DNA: TGTGCCAGTAGTGAGCGTCGGGGGGCCTATGGCTACACCTTC.

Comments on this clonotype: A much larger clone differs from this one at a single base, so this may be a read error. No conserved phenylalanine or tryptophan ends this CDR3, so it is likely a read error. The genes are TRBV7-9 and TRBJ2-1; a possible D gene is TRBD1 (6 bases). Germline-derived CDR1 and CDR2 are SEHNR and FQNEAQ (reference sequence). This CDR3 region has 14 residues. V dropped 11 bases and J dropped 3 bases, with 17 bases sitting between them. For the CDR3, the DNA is TGTGCCTGGGAACCGGGACAACTCTACAATGAGCAGTTCTTA. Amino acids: CAWEPGQLYNEQFL.

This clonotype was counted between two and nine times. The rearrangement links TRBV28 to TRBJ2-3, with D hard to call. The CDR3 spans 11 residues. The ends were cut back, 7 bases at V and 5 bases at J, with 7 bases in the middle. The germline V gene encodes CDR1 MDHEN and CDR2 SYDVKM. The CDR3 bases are TGTGCCAGCATGTTAGGAGATACGCAGTATTTT. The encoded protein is CASMLGDTQYF.

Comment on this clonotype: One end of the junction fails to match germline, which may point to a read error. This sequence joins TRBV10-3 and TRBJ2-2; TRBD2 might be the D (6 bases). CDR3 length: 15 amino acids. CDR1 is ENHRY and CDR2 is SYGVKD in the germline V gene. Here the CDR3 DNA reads TGTGCCACCAGTGTTGCGGGATTAAACACCGGGGAGCTGTTTTTT. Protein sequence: CATSVAGLNTGELFF.

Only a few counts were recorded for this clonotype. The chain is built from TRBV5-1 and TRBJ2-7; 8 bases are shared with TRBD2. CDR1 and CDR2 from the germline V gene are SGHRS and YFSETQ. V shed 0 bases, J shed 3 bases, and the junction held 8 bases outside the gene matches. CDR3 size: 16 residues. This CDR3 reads CASSLGLVAGLYEQYF. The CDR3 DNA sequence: TGCGCCAGCAGCTTGGGTCTGGTAGCGGGGCTCTACGAGCAGTACTTC.

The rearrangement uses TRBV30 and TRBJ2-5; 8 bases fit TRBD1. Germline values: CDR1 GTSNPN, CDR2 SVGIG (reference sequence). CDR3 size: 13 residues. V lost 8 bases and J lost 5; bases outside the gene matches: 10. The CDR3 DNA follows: TGTGCCGCCGGCTCAGGGGGCGGGGAGACCCAGTACTTC. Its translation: CAAGSGGGETQYF.

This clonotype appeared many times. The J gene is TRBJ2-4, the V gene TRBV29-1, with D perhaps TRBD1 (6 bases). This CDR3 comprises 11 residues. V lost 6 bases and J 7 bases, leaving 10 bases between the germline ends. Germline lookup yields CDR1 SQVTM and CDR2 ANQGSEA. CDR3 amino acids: CSVDSHNIQYF. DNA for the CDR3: TGCAGCGTGGACAGTCATAACATTCAGTACTTC.

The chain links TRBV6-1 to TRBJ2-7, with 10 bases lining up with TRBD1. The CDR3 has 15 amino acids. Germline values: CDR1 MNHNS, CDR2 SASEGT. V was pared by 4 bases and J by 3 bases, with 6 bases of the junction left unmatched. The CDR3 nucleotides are TGTGCCAGCAGTGCCTTGGGACAGGGGATCTACGAGCAGTACTTC. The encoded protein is CASSALGQGIYEQYF.

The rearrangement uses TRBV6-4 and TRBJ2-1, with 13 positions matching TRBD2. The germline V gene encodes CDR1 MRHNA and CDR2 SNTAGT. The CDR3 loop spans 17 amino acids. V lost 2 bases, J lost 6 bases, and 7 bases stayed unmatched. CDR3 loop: CASSDGTSGNLGNEQFF. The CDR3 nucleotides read TGTGCCAGCAGTGACGGGACTAGCGGGAATTTGGGCAATGAGCAGTTCTTC.

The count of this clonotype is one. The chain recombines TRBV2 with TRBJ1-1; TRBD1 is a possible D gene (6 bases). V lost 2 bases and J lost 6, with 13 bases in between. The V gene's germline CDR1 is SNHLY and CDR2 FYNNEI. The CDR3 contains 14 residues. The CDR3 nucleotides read TGTGCCAGCAGTGAAACACAGGGTTTCTCTGAAGCTTTCTTT. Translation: CASSETQGFSEAFF.

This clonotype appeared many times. This CDR3 is CASSYSRRRGEQYF. The DNA for the CDR3 is TGTGCCAGCAGTTACTCGCGTCGGAGGGGCGAGCAGTACTTC. V gene TRBV6-5 combines with J gene TRBJ2-7, with D perhaps matching TRBD2 (6 bases). Germline V gives CDR1 MNHEY, CDR2 SVGAGI. CDR3 size: 14 residues. Deletions cut 0 bases from V and 6 bases from J, with 12 bases between.